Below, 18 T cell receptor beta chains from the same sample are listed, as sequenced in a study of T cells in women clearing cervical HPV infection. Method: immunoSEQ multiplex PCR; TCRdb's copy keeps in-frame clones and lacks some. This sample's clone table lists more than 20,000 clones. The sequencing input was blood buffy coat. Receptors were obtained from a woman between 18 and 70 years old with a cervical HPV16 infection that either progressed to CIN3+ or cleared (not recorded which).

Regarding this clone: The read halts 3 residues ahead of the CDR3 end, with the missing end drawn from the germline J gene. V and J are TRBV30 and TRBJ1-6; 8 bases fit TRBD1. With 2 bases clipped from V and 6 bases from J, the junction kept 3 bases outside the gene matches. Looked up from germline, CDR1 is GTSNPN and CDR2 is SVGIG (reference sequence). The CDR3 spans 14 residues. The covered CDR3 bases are TGTGCCTGGAGTTCCGGACAGGGTAATTCACCC. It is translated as CAWSSGQGNSP. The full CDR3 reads CAWSSGQGNSPLHF.

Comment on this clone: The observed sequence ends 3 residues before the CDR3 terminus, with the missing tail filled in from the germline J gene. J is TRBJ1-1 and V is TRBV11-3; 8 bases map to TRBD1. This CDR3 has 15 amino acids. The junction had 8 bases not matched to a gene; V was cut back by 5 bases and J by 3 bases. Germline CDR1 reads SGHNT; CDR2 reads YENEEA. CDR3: CASSPRQGRDTEAFF. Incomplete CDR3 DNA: TGTGCCAGCAGCCCCCGACAGGGGCGGGACACTGAA.

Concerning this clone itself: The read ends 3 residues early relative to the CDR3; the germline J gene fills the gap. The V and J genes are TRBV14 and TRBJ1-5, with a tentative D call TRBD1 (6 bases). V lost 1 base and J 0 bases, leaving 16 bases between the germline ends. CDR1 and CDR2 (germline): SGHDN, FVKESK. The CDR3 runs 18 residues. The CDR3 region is CASSQARTANNSNQPQHF. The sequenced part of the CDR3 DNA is TGTGCCAGCAGCCAAGCCCGGACAGCAAACAATAGCAATCAGCCC.

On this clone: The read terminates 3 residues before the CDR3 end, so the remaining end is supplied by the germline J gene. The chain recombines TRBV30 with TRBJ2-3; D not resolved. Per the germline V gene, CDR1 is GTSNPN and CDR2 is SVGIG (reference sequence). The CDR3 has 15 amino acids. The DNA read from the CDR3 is TGTGCCTGGAGTTTTGACCAGTATAGCAATCAGCCG. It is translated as CAWSFDQYSNQP. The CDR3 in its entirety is CAWSFDQYSNQPQYF.

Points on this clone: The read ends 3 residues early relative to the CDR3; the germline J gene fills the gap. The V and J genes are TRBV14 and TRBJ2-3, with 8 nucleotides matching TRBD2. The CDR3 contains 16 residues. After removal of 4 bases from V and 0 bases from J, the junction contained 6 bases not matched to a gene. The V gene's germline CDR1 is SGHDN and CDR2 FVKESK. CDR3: CASSRQGLESTDTQYF. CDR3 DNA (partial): TGTGCCAGCAGCCGCCAGGGACTAGAAAGCACAGATACG.

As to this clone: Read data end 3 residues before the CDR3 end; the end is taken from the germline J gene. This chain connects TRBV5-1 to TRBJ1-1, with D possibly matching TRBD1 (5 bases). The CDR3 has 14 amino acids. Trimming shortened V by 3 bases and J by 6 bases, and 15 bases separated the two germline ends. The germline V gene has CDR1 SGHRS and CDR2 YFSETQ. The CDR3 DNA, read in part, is TGCGCCAGCAGCTCACAAGCAGGGCAGGCTGAA. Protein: CASSSQAGQAE. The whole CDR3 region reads CASSSQAGQAEAFF.

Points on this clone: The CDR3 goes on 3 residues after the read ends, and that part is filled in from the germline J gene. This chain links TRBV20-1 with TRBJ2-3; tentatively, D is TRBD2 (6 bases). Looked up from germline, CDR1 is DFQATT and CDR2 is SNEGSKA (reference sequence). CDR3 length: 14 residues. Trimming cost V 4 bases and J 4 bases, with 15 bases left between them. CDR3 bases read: TGCAGTGCTAACAGACTAGACGGGCCAGATACG. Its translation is CSANRLDGPDT. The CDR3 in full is CSANRLDGPDTQYF.

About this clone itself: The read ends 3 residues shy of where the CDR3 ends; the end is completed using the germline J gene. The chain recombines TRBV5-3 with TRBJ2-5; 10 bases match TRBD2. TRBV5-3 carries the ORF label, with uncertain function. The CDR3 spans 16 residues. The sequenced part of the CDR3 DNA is TGTGCCAGAAGCCCGTGGGCTAGCGGGAGCACAGATACC. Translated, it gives CARSPWASGSTDT. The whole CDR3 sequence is CARSPWASGSTDTQYF.

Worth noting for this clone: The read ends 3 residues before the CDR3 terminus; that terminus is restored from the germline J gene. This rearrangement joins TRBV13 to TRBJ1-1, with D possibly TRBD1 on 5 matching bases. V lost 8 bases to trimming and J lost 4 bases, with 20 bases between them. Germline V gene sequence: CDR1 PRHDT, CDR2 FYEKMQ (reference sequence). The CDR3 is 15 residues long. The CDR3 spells CASGIEWGTGTEAFF. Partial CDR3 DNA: TGTGCCAGCGGTATCGAGTGGGGTACAGGCACTGAA.

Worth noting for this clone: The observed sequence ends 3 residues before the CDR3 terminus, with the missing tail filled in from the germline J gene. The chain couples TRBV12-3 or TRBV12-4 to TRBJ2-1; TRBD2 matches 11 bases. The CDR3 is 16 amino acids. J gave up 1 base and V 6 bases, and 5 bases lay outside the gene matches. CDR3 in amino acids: CASRPLAGGSYNEQFF. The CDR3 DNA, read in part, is TGTGCCAGCAGACCCCTAGCGGGAGGATCCTACAATGAG.

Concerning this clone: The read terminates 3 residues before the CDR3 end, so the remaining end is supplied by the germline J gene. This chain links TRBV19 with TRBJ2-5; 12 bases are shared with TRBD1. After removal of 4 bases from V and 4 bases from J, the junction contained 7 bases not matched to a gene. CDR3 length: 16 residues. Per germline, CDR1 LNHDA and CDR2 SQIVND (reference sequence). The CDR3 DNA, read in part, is TGTGCCAGTAGTAAGACGGGACAGGGGGCAGGAGAGACC. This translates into CASSKTGQGAGET. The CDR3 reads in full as CASSKTGQGAGETQYF.

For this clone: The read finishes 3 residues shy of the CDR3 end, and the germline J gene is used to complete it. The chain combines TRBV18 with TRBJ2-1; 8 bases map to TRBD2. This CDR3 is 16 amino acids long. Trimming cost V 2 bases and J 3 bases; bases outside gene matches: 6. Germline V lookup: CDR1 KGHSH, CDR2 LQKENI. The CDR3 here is CASSPVGTRDYNEQFF. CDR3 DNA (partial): TGTGCCAGCTCACCAGTAGGGACTAGAGACTACAATGAG.

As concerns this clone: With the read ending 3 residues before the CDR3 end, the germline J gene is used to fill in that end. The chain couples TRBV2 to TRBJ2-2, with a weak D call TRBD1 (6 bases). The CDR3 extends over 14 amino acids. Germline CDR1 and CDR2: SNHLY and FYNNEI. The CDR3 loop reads CASSTGTYNSPLFF. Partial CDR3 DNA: TGTGCCAGCAGTACAGGGACCTATAATTCACCG. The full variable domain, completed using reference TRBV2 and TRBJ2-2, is EPEVTQTPSHQVTQMGQEVILRCVPISNHLYFYWYRQILGQKVEFLVSFYNNEISEKSEIFDDQFSVERPDGSNFTLKIRSTKLEDSAMYFCASSTGTYNSPLFFGEGSRLTVL.

CDR3 residues: CAWSEGPAANQPQHF. The covered CDR3 bases are TGTGCCTGGAGTGAGGGGCCGGCGGCGAATCAGCCC. The rearrangement uses TRBV30 and TRBJ1-5, with a weak D call TRBD1 (5 bases). The DNA ends 3 residues before the CDR3 does, and the rest of the CDR3 is filled in from the germline J gene. Germline CDR1 and CDR2: GTSNPN and SVGIG (reference sequence). There are 15 residues in the CDR3. The V and J ends lost 1 base and 4 bases respectively, with 14 bases between them.

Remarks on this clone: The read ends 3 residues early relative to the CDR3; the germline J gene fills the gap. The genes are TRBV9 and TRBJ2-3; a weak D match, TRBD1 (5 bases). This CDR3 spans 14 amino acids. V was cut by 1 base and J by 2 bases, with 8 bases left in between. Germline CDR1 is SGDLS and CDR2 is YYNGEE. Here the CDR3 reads CASSVTGLTDTQYF. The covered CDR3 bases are TGTGCCAGCAGCGTAACAGGCCTCACAGATACG.

CDR3 DNA (partial): TGCGCCAGCAGCCCCCAGGGGATAGGCACTGAA. This sequence encodes CASSPQGIGTE. The full CDR3 reads CASSPQGIGTEAFF. The chain links TRBV4-1 to TRBJ1-1; a weak D match, TRBD1 (6 bases). The observed sequence ends 3 residues before the CDR3 terminus, with the missing tail filled in from the germline J gene. Trimming took 4 bases from V and 4 from J, leaving 13 bases between them. Germline V CDR1 and CDR2: MGHRA, YSYEKL. The CDR3 length is 14 residues.

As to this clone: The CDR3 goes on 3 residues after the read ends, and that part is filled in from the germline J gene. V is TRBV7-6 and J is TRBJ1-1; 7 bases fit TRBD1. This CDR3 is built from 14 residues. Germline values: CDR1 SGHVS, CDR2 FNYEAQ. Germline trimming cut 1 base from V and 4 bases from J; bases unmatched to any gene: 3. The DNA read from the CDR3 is TGTGCCAGCAGCTTAGGACAGGGCTTCACTGAA. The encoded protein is CASSLGQGFTE. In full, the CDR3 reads CASSLGQGFTEAFF. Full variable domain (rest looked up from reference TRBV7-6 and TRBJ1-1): GAGVSQSPRYKVTKRGQDVALRCDPISGHVSLYWYRQALGQGPEFLTYFNYEAQQDKSGLPNDRFSAERPEGSISTLTIQRTEQRDSAMYRCASSLGQGFTEAFFGQGTRLTVV.

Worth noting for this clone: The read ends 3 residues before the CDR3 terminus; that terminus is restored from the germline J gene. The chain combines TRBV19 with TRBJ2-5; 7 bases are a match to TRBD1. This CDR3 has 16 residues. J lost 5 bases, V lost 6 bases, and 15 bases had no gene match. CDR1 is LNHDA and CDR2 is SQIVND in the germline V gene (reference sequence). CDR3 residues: CASSRDRLSTLETQYF. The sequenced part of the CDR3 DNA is TGTGCCAGTAGCCGGGACAGATTGTCAACTCTGGAGACC.